These 11 T cell receptor beta chains share one sample of origin, sequenced in a study of blood T cell repertoires in COVID-19. Using immunoSEQ multiplex PCR, the repertoire was profiled, and TCRdb retains in-frame clones only, with some absent. Of roughly 90,000 clones in the sample, approximately 80% were seen once. Sequencing was done on a sample of peripheral blood. The receptor source for this set is a woman of 80 years or more with active or convalescent COVID-19.

This chain links TRBV7-2 with TRBJ2-1; the match to TRBD2 covers 8 bases. CDR1 is SGHTA and CDR2 is FQGNSA in the germline V gene. V dropped 5 bases and J dropped 5; count of bases not matched to a gene: 5. The CDR3 consists of 14 residues. The DNA for the CDR3 is TGTGCCAGCAGCACCGGGGGGGCCCACAATGAGCAGTTCTTC. Its translation: CASSTGGAHNEQFF.

CDR3 residues: CASSGGRGLDGNTIYF. The CDR3 region has the DNA TGTGCCAGCAGTGGGGGCAGGGGGCTTGATGGAAACACCATATATTTT. This rearrangement joins TRBV2 to TRBJ1-3; 8 bases fit TRBD1. Trimming at V came to 4 bases and at J to 3 bases, leaving 8 bases not matched to a gene. Germline values: CDR1 SNHLY, CDR2 FYNNEI. The CDR3 runs to 16 residues.

The chain uses TRBV5-5 and TRBJ2-1, with 12 bases matching TRBD2. The CDR3 contains 15 residues. J lost 4 bases, V lost 5 bases, and 4 bases had no gene match. Germline CDR1 SGHKS, CDR2 YYEKEE (reference sequence). The CDR3 nucleotides are TGTGCCAGCAGTTGGACTAGCGGGGCGTACAATGAGCAGTTCTTC. Translated: CASSWTSGAYNEQFF.

This clone is a singleton in its sample. The chain links TRBV11-2 to TRBJ2-6, with 7 bases fitting TRBD1. Trimming at V came to 5 bases and at J to 2 bases, leaving 3 bases not matched to a gene. This CDR3 contains 15 residues. Germline V gene lookup returns CDR1 SGHAT and CDR2 FQNNGV. CDR3 region: CASSLDRAGANVLTF. In nucleotides, the CDR3 is TGTGCCAGCAGCCTCGACAGGGCTGGGGCCAACGTCCTGACTTTC.

Only one count was recorded for this clone. The V call is TRBV10-3, the J call TRBJ2-1, with D unresolved. CDR3 length: 12 amino acids. Germline V CDR1 and CDR2: ENHRY, SYGVKD. V lost 6 bases, J lost 7 bases, and 10 bases lay in between. The CDR3 region is CAIRREPNEQFF. CDR3 DNA: TGTGCCATCAGAAGAGAACCGAATGAGCAGTTCTTC.

This clone was recorded at least ten times. J is TRBJ2-7 and V is TRBV27; 11 bases line up with TRBD2. The V gene end was trimmed by 4 bases and the J gene end by 0 bases; junction bases not matched to a gene: 2. Germline values: CDR1 MNHEY, CDR2 SMNVEV (reference sequence). The CDR3 is made up of 15 amino acids. The CDR3 DNA is TGTGCCAGCAGTTCCGGGACTAGCGGCTCCTACGAGCAGTACTTC. It encodes CASSSGTSGSYEQYF.

This rearrangement joins TRBV5-4 to TRBJ1-3; the D gene is possibly TRBD1 (5 bases). The V end was cut by 2 bases, the J end by 4 bases, with 25 bases between. Germline CDR1 reads SGHNT; CDR2 reads YYREEE (reference sequence). The CDR3 has 19 residues. The CDR3 is CASSFWGAGPPRIGNTIYF. The DNA of the CDR3 is TGTGCCAGCAGCTTCTGGGGCGCCGGGCCTCCTAGAATCGGAAACACCATATATTTT. The entire variable domain, with the rest obtained from reference TRBV5-4 and TRBJ1-3, is as follows: ETGVTQSPTHLIKTRGQQVTLRCSSQSGHNTVSWYQQALGQGPQFIFQYYREEENGRGNFPPRFSGLQFPNYSSELNVNALELDDSALYLCASSFWGAGPPRIGNTIYFGEGSWLTVV.

The chain combines TRBV28 with TRBJ1-5; no firm D call. Per germline, CDR1 MDHEN and CDR2 SYDVKM. The CDR3 length is 15 residues. Trimming pared 5 bases from V and 10 bases from J, leaving 21 bases between. This chain's CDR3 is CASSPIDGAISPQHF. The CDR3 region has the DNA TGTGCCAGCAGTCCCATCGACGGAGCAATCAGCCCCCAGCATTTT.

This chain links TRBV5-8 with TRBJ1-2, with a weak D call TRBD1 (5 bases). Germline V gene sequence: CDR1 SGHTS, CDR2 YDEGEE. Trimming shortened V by 0 bases and J by 5 bases, and 11 bases separated the two germline ends. This CDR3 comprises 14 residues. The CDR3 loop reads CASSLARVRYGYTF. CDR3 coding DNA: TGTGCCAGCAGCTTGGCCAGGGTTCGGTATGGCTACACCTTC.

The chain combines TRBV7-6 with TRBJ2-2; no clear D. V gave up 3 bases and J gave up 4 bases, with 3 bases separating them. This CDR3 region has 12 residues. Germline V gives CDR1 SGHVS, CDR2 FNYEAQ. CDR3: CASSLSTGELFF. CDR3 bases: TGTGCCAGCAGCTTGAGCACCGGGGAGCTGTTTTTT.

This clone was seen just once. This chain joins TRBV28 and TRBJ2-1, with D possibly being TRBD2 (5 bases). The CDR3 has 14 residues. CDR1 and CDR2 (germline): MDHEN, SYDVKM. Deletions cut 1 base from V and 3 bases from J, with 7 bases between. The CDR3 DNA reads TGTGCCAGCAGTTTATCCGGGGACTACAATGAGCAGTTCTTC. It translates to CASSLSGDYNEQFF.